This is a list of T cell receptor beta chains from one sample in a study of blood T cell repertoires in COVID-19. Profiled with immunoSEQ multiplex PCR; TCRdb holds only in-frame clones, not every one. The sample contains roughly 120,000 clones, around 70% of which appear only once. The sample was peripheral blood. Receptor source: a man older than 75 with COVID-19, enrolled during active disease. Each CDR3 is given without its conserved first and last residue. A D gene is named only where the DNA matches it firmly.

v_gene: TRBV30
d_gene: NA
j_gene: TRBJ1-6
CDR3aa: AWKGGTEAPLH

v_gene: TRBV19
d_gene: TRBD2
j_gene: TRBJ2-1
CDR3aa: ASKNSGSYNEQF

v_gene: TRBV6-5
d_gene: NA
j_gene: TRBJ1-2
CDR3aa: ASSYSDSGYYGYT

v_gene: TRBV7-9
d_gene: NA
j_gene: TRBJ2-2
CDR3aa: ASSGQTANTGELF

v_gene: TRBV28
d_gene: TRBD1
j_gene: TRBJ1-4
CDR3aa: ASRGGQHEKLF

v_gene: TRBV7-2
d_gene: NA
j_gene: TRBJ2-5
CDR3aa: ASSLYMAQY

v_gene: TRBV7-8
d_gene: TRBD2
j_gene: TRBJ2-1
CDR3aa: ASSLVPWTSEYNEQF

v_gene: TRBV30
d_gene: NA
j_gene: TRBJ1-1
CDR3aa: AWGPGLEAF

v_gene: TRBV29-1
d_gene: TRBD1
j_gene: TRBJ1-1
CDR3aa: SVYTGVEAF

v_gene: TRBV7-2
d_gene: TRBD2
j_gene: TRBJ2-3
CDR3aa: ASSWERGTQY

v_gene: TRBV5-1
d_gene: NA
j_gene: TRBJ2-7
CDR3aa: ASSGAGGDKQY

v_gene: TRBV19
d_gene: NA
j_gene: TRBJ1-6
CDR3aa: ASSNMDSNSPLH

v_gene: TRBV18
d_gene: NA
j_gene: TRBJ2-1
CDR3aa: ASSPEFPQYYNEQF

v_gene: TRBV5-1
d_gene: TRBD1
j_gene: TRBJ2-7
CDR3aa: ASKQQGPYEQY

v_gene: TRBV3-1/TRBV3-2
d_gene: NA
j_gene: TRBJ1-2
CDR3aa: ASSQGPLRGDGYT

v_gene: TRBV5-4
d_gene: NA
j_gene: TRBJ2-7
CDR3aa: ASSLRGNRYEQY

v_gene: TRBV15
d_gene: NA
j_gene: TRBJ1-3
CDR3aa: ATSRGQAGNTIY

v_gene: TRBV19
d_gene: TRBD1
j_gene: TRBJ1-5
CDR3aa: ASGQGNQPQH

v_gene: TRBV2
d_gene: TRBD1
j_gene: TRBJ1-5
CDR3aa: ASSKSGQGHQPQH

v_gene: TRBV7-2
d_gene: TRBD1
j_gene: TRBJ1-1
CDR3aa: ASSPFQGATEAF

v_gene: TRBV28
d_gene: TRBD1
j_gene: TRBJ1-1
CDR3aa: ASSPGQGLIEAF

v_gene: TRBV19
d_gene: TRBD1
j_gene: TRBJ1-4
CDR3aa: ASTSGQGANEKLF